This T cell receptor (beta chain) was identified in a study of tumor and adjacent non-tumor tissue in lung cancer (dated by TCRdb to the late 2010s). In terms of the full investigation: Of the cohort, 12 patients had adenocarcinoma, 2 had squamous cell carcinoma and 1 had small cell lung cancer. Ages among the roughly 15 patients ranged from roughly 30 to 76 years, there were roughly 10 men and 5 women, and disease was at TNM stage I to III. A total of approximately 130,000,000 productive TCRbeta reads were generated by sequencing, corresponding to an average of around 4 million reads per sample. The study compared bulk TCRbeta repertoires from lung tumor tissue and matched distant non-tumor lung tissue of some 15 lung cancer patients. For each patient, one tumor sample and one normal lung sample were taken, giving about 31 paired specimens that underwent TCRbeta CDR3 sequencing.

The paper's findings and limits, for the study overall: Younger patients had significantly higher TCR diversity, and higher tumor TCR diversity was associated with shorter overall and disease-free survival. Because peripheral blood was not sequenced, the blood TCRbeta repertoires of the lung cancer patients in the study went unexamined. The top 100 clones accounted for a significantly larger cumulative portion of the repertoire in normal lung than in tumor tissue. Tumor tissue showed significantly higher TCR diversity (inverse Simpson) than normal lung tissue, at 431.37 vs 166.20 (P = 0.0075, Mann-Whitney U test). The methods do not name the sequencing platform or mention unique molecular identifiers. With only roughly 16 patients in the cohort, the authors noted that larger samples and more detailed clinical data are needed.

Library preparation was by multiplex PCR. The data were produced on an Illumina HiSeq 2500. TCRbeta libraries were constructed through three rounds of nested PCR with primers (Table S4) according to protocols adapted from ARM-PCR. Before sequencing, PCR products in the 200-500 bp range were cut out of the gel and cleaned up using the QIAquick gel extraction kit. In the original analysis: Trimmomatic was used to clean the reads, FLASH merged the cleaned reads into complete CDR3 sequences, and MiTCR assigned the sequences to V(D)J germline segments. Clonal diversity was computed as the inverse Simpson's index with VDJtools. Productive reads were defined as in-frame sequences without a premature stop codon. TCRdb handled the public reads itself, with Q25 trimming in fastp and clone calling in MiXCR, and kept productive beta chains. All rows with the same CDR3 protein become a single entry with the most common DNA and genes. TCRdb, rather than the study authors, made the V and J calls. A total of fewer than 75,000 distinct CDR3 sequences appear in this sample, around 80% of them only once. Of the sample, around 45% falls within the top ten clones.

A remark on this clonotype: This clone's antigen is unknown. At one end, the junction sequence differs from germline, possibly due to a read error.

RNA was isolated from bulk unsorted tissue, and RNA quality was assessed with a NanoDrop ND-1000 and an Agilent 2100. For the normal lung samples, distant non-tumor tissue was collected more than 3 cm away from the tumor edge. All donors had newly diagnosed lung cancer, had not received prior chemotherapy, and were admitted for thoracic surgery in China between August and November 2014. Patients who had received previous radiotherapy or chemotherapy, or who had another concurrent cancer, were excluded from the study. Pieces of surgical tissue measuring about 1-2.2 cm3 were kept in RNAlater solution and stored at -80 degrees C until use. The sequenced sample consisted of distant non-tumor lung tissue. The sequence derives from a man aged 60-69 years with non-small cell lung cancer.

The nucleotide sequence is given as TGTTCCAGCAGTTTACTAGCGGGAGGAGGCGAGCAATACTTC. Its product reads: CSSSLLAGGGEQYF. The rearrangement joined TRBV12-3 or TRBV12-4 to TRBJ2-7; TRBD2 matches 12 bases in the middle. From its cysteine to its phenylalanine, the CDR3 spans 14 amino acids. Only the CDR3 DNA stays, 42 bases, in frame from base 1.